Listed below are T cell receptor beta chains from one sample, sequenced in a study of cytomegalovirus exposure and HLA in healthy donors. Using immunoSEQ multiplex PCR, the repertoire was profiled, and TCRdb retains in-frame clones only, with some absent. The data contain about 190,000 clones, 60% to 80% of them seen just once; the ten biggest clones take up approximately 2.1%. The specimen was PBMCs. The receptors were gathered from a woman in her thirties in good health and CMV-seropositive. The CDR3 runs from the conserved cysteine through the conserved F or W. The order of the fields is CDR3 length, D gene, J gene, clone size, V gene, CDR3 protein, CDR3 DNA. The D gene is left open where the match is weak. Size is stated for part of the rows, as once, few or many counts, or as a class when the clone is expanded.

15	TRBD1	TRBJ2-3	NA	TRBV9	CATGPGTGDTDTQYF	TGTGCCACCGGTCCCGGGACAGGGGACACAGATACGCAGTATTTT
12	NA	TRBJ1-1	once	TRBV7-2	CASSLGYSEAFF	TGTGCCAGCAGCTTAGGCTACAGTGAAGCTTTCTTT
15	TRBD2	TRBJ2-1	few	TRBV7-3	CASSSPSGHYNEQFF	TGTGCCAGCAGCTCCCCTAGCGGACATTACAATGAGCAGTTCTTC
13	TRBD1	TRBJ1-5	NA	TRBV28	CASTDRTYQPQHF	TGTGCCAGCACGGACAGGACTTATCAGCCCCAGCATTTT
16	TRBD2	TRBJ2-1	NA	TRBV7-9	CASTPIWLAGGDEQFF	TGTGCCAGCACCCCAATCTGGTTAGCGGGAGGAGATGAGCAGTTCTTC
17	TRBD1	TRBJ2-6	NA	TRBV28	CASSLGGVGAGANVLTF	TGTGCCAGTAGTCTAGGGGGCGTGGGGGCTGGGGCCAACGTCCTGACTTTC
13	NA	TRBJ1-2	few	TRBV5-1	CASSLQEAAGYTF	TGCGCCAGCAGCTTGCAAGAGGCAGCTGGCTACACCTTC
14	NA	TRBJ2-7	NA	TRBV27	CASYEGHASYEQYF	TGTGCCAGCTATGAGGGTCATGCCTCCTACGAGCAGTACTTC
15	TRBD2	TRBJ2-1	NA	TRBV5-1	CASSLALAAGDEQFF	TGCGCCAGCAGCTTGGCACTAGCGGCGGGCGATGAGCAGTTCTTC
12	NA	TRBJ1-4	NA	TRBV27	CASSPGKEKLFF	TGTGCCAGCAGCCCAGGGAAGGAAAAACTGTTTTTT
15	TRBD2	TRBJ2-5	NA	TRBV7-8	CASSLQRGGRETQYF	TGTGCCAGCAGCTTACAGCGGGGGGGCCGTGAGACCCAGTACTTC
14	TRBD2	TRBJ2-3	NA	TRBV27	CASKRGGISDTQYF	TGTGCCAGCAAGCGGGGGGGGATCTCAGATACGCAGTATTTT
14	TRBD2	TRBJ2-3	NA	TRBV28	CASSRPGGADTQYF	TGTGCCAGCAGTCGACCGGGAGGTGCAGATACGCAGTATTTT
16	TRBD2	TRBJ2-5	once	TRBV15	CATSREPGLGGETQYF	TGTGCCACCAGCAGGGAACCGGGACTAGGGGGAGAGACCCAGTACTTC
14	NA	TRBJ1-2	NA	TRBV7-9	CASRRTATNYGYTF	TGTGCCAGCAGGAGGACAGCTACTAACTATGGCTACACCTTC
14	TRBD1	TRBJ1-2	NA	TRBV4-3	CASSQERGRLGYTF	TGCGCCAGCAGCCAAGAAAGGGGGCGGCTTGGCTACACCTTC
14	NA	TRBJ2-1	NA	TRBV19	CASSPGLPSIEQFF	TGTGCCAGCTCTCCGGGACTCCCTTCAATTGAGCAGTTCTTC
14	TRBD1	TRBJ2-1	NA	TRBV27	CASRDRGTYNEQFF	TGTGCCAGCCGCGACAGGGGAACCTACAATGAGCAGTTCTTC
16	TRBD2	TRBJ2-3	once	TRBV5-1	CASSFQSGRGTDTQYF	TGCGCCAGCAGCTTTCAGAGCGGGAGGGGCACAGATACGCAGTATTTT
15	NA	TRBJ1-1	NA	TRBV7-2	CASSPRGQANTEAFF	TGTGCCAGCAGCCCGCGGGGGCAGGCTAACACTGAAGCTTTCTTT
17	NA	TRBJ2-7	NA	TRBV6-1	CASSEVGSGSSLNEQYF	TGTGCCAGCAGTGAAGTGGGTAGCGGCAGTTCCTTGAACGAGCAGTACTTC
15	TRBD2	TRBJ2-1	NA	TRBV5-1	CASSLGLADGGEQFF	TGCGCCAGCAGCTTGGGACTAGCGGACGGGGGTGAGCAGTTCTTC
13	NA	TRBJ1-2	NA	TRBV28	CASSTGTNYGYTF	TGTGCCAGCAGTACCGGGACTAACTATGGCTACACCTTC
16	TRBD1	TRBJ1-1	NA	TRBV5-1	CASSLEGGMSLRSAFF	TGCGCCAGCAGCTTGGAAGGGGGCATGTCTCTACGTTCAGCTTTCTTT
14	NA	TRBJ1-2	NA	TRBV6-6	CASSPRGGNYGYTF	TGTGCCAGCAGCCCGCGGGGCGGAAACTATGGCTACACCTTC
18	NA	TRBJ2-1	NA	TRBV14	CASSQVGLAAGSYNEQFF	TGTGCCAGCAGCCAAGTGGGATTAGCGGCGGGCTCCTACAATGAGCAGTTCTTC
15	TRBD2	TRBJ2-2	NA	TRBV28	CASSYLAGGAGELFF	TGTGCCAGCAGTTACCTAGCGGGGGGGGCCGGGGAGCTGTTTTTT
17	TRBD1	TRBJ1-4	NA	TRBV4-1	CASSQPTGAATNEKLFF	TGCGCCAGCAGCCAACCGACAGGGGCGGCAACTAATGAAAAACTGTTTTTT
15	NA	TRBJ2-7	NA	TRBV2	CASRRSGLPGYEQYF	TGTGCCAGCAGGAGGTCGGGTCTGCCTGGCTACGAGCAGTACTTC
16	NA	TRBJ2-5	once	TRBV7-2	CASSSLGSEAFIEQYF	TGTGCCAGCAGCTCCCTAGGGAGCGAGGCCTTCATTGAGCAGTACTTC
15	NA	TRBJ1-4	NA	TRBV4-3	CASSQERNQNEKLFF	TGCGCCAGCAGCCAAGAGAGGAACCAAAATGAAAAACTGTTTTTT
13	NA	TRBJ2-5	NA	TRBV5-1	CASRWGSKETQYF	TGCGCCAGTAGGTGGGGCAGTAAAGAGACCCAGTACTTC
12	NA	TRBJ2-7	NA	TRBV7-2	CASSMGLYEQYF	TGTGCCAGCAGCATGGGACTCTACGAGCAGTACTTC
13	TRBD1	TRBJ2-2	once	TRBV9	CASSRQGTGELFF	TGTGCCAGCAGCAGACAGGGGACCGGGGAGCTGTTTTTT
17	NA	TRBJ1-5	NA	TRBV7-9	CASSRSSQGGVNQPQHF	TGTGCCAGCAGCAGATCTTCCCAGGGAGGCGTCAATCAGCCCCAGCATTTT
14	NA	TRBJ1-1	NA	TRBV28	CASSETAPNTEAFF	TGTGCCAGCAGTGAGACAGCCCCGAACACTGAAGCTTTCTTT
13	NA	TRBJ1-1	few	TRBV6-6	CASSRAGNTEAFF	TGTGCCAGCAGTCGGGCGGGGAACACTGAAGCTTTCTTT
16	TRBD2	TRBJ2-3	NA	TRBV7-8	CASRNSAGVLTDTQYF	TGTGCCAGCAGGAATTCCGCGGGAGTGTTAACAGATACGCAGTATTTT
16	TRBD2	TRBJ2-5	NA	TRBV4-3	CASSQGLAGGQQTQYF	TGCGCCAGCAGCCAAGGACTAGCGGGAGGGCAGCAGACCCAGTACTTC
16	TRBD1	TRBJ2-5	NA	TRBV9	CASSVASWTGAETQYF	TGTGCCAGCAGCGTAGCTTCCTGGACAGGGGCGGAGACCCAGTACTTC
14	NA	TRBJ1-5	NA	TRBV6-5	CASSTSYSNQPQHF	TGTGCCAGCAGTACGTCCTATAGCAATCAGCCCCAGCATTTT
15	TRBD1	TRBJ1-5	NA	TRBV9	CASSVGGQSNQPQHF	TGTGCCAGCAGCGTAGGGGGACAGAGCAATCAGCCCCAGCATTTT
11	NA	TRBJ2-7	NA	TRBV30	CAWTRSYEQYF	TGTGCCTGGACCCGTAGCTACGAGCAGTACTTC
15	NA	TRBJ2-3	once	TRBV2	CASSVQSPGVDTQYF	TGTGCCAGCAGTGTTCAGTCTCCGGGGGTAGATACGCAGTATTTT
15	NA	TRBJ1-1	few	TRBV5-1	CASSPTGREAVEAFF	TGCGCCAGCAGCCCTACCGGACGGGAGGCCGTGGAAGCTTTCTTT
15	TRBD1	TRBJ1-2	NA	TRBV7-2	CASSPGQGAGYGYTF	TGTGCCAGCAGCCCAGGACAGGGGGCCGGCTATGGCTACACCTTC
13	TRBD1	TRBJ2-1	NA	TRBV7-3	CASSRDSHNEQFF	TGTGCCAGCAGCCGGGACAGTCACAATGAGCAGTTCTTC
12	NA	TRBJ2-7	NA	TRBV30	CAWSAPAYEQYF	TGTGCCTGGAGTGCCCCGGCCTACGAGCAGTACTTC
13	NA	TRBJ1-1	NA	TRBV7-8	CASSLAHLTEAFF	TGTGCCAGCAGCTTAGCCCACCTAACTGAAGCTTTCTTT
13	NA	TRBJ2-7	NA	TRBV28	CASSLSGAYEQYF	TGTGCCAGCAGTTTATCAGGGGCCTACGAGCAGTACTTC
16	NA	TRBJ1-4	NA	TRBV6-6	CASSSSPGVRDEKLFF	TGTGCCAGCAGTTCTTCCCCGGGAGTTCGGGATGAAAAACTGTTTTTT
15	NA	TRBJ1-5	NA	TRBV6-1	CASSAQQGGNQPQHF	TGTGCCAGCAGTGCCCAACAGGGAGGCAATCAGCCCCAGCATTTT
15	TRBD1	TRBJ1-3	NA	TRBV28	CASSRQGGSGNTIYF	TGTGCCAGCAGTCGACAGGGGGGCTCTGGAAACACCATATATTTT